The 17 T cell receptor beta chains presented below share a single source sample, sequenced in a study of PD-L1 blockade in urothelial cancer. TCRdb's table, derived via immunoSEQ multiplex PCR, lists solely in-frame clones and lacks some. Found here are 35,000 to 50,000 clones, 88% of them singletons; the top ten hold 11% to 15%. Sample: PBMCs, taken around atezolizumab (anti-PD-L1) treatment. The receptors come from an older woman with urothelial cancer.

This chain joins TRBV4-2 and TRBJ2-3; TRBD2 agrees at 11 bases. The CDR3 consists of 15 residues. The trim removed 2 bases at V and 5 bases at J, leaving 3 bases unmatched. The V gene's germline CDR1 is LGHNA and CDR2 YNFKEQ. The CDR3 nucleotides read TGTGCCAGCAGCCAACTACTAGCGGGGGAAGATACGCAGTATTTT. This gives the protein CASSQLLAGEDTQYF.

The chain has TRBV5-1 and TRBJ2-3; 8 bases fit TRBD1. Trimming cost V 5 bases and J 2 bases; bases outside gene matches: 7. Germline V gives CDR1 SGHRS, CDR2 YFSETQ. The CDR3 spans 15 residues. CDR3 sequence (DNA): TGCGCCAGCAGTTCCACAGGGGGGTTCACAGATACGCAGTATTTT. Residues: CASSSTGGFTDTQYF.

The chain carries TRBV7-8 and TRBJ1-2, with TRBD1 identical over 7 bases. With V trimmed by 3 bases and J by 6 bases, 4 bases remained unmatched. This CDR3 contains 13 residues. Germline V gene data show CDR1 as SGHVS and CDR2 as FQNEAQ. The CDR3 loop is CASSFTGTDGYTF. CDR3 in DNA: TGTGCCAGCAGCTTCACCGGGACAGATGGCTACACCTTC.

V is TRBV5-4 and J is TRBJ2-1; possibly TRBD2 for D (5 bases). The germline gives CDR1 SGHNT, CDR2 YYREEE (reference sequence). Trimming took off 4 bases at V and 7 bases at J, with 18 bases between the two ends. This CDR3 is built from 15 residues. The CDR3 bases are TGTGCCAGCAGCCCTTACCGTGACTACCGGAATGAGCAGTTCTTC. It yields the protein CASSPYRDYRNEQFF.

The V call is TRBV5-1, the J call TRBJ2-1, with 14 bases matching TRBD2. V dropped 7 bases and J dropped 4; count of bases not matched to a gene: 4. CDR1 and CDR2 (germline): SGHRS, YFSETQ. This CDR3 is built from 15 residues. CDR3 sequence (DNA): TGCGCCAGCCTAAGGACTAGCGGGGGGTACAATGAGCAGTTCTTC. Residues: CASLRTSGGYNEQFF.

The chain has TRBV7-2 and TRBJ2-5; weak D call: TRBD2 (6 bases). The V gene's germline CDR1 is SGHTA and CDR2 FQGNSA. The CDR3 has 15 residues. Trimming shortened V by 5 bases and J by 5 bases, and 18 bases separated the two germline ends. The CDR3 sequence: CASSPGGGARETQYF. CDR3 DNA sequence: TGTGCCAGCAGCCCCGGTGGAGGGGCTCGGGAGACCCAGTACTTC.

This chain connects TRBV18 to TRBJ2-7; 9 bases are a match to TRBD1. With V trimmed by 4 bases and J by 5 bases, 9 bases remained unmatched. CDR1 and CDR2 (germline): KGHSH, LQKENI. CDR3 length: 15 amino acids. The CDR3 nucleotides read TGTGCCAGCTCACTTACCGGGACAGGGCTTAACGAGCAGTACTTC. This translates into CASSLTGTGLNEQYF.

This clone was detected once. The genes are TRBV4-1 and TRBJ2-4, with a tentative D call TRBD1 (6 bases). Germline CDR1 and CDR2: MGHRA and YSYEKL. The CDR3 runs 15 residues. V lost 4 bases and J lost 5, with 15 bases in between. The CDR3 nucleotides are TGCGCCAGCAGCCGACCACAGGGTACTCAAAACATTCAGTACTTC. It translates to CASSRPQGTQNIQYF.

The rearrangement uses TRBV7-2 and TRBJ1-1; D is perhaps TRBD1 (5 bases). The CDR3 has 16 amino acids. CDR1 SGHTA and CDR2 FQGNSA come from the germline V gene. V was pared by 1 base and J by 6 bases, with 18 bases between. CDR3 in amino acids: CASSLGRWGGGSEAFF. CDR3 in DNA: TGTGCCAGCAGCTTAGGACGGTGGGGGGGAGGTTCTGAAGCTTTCTTT.

In this sample, this clone turned up a few times. J is TRBJ2-2 and V is TRBV19; D might be TRBD2 (6 bases). Germline CDR1 is LNHDA and CDR2 is SQIVND (reference sequence). The ends were cut back, 7 bases at V and 5 bases at J, with 11 bases in the middle. This CDR3 is built from 13 residues. This CDR3 is CASNRLETGELFF. The CDR3 DNA reads TGTGCCAGTAATCGACTAGAGACCGGGGAGCTGTTTTTT.

The rearrangement uses TRBV29-1 and TRBJ1-6; TRBD1 matches 8 bases. Germline lookup yields CDR1 SQVTM and CDR2 ANQGSEA. The V segment lost 3 bases and the J segment 5 bases; nucleotides outside the gene matches: 3. This CDR3 comprises 14 residues. The CDR3 bases are TGCAGCGTTGAGGGACAGGCAAATAATTCACCCCTCCACTTT. Amino acid sequence: CSVEGQANNSPLHF.

The chain uses TRBV10-2 and TRBJ2-7, with D perhaps matching TRBD2 (6 bases). V gave up 6 bases and J gave up 2 bases, with 11 bases separating them. The CDR3 is made up of 13 amino acids. Germline lookup yields CDR1 WSHSY and CDR2 SAAADI. The CDR3 DNA is TGCGCCAGCAGGGACTACCCCACCTACGAGCAGTACTTC. Translation: CASRDYPTYEQYF.

This clone was detected once. The gene calls are TRBV4-3 and TRBJ2-3, with D hard to call. Per germline, CDR1 LGHNA and CDR2 YSLEER. The ends were cut back, 3 bases at V and 4 bases at J, with 11 bases in the middle. CDR3 size: 14 residues. This CDR3 is CASSHATGADTQYF. In nucleotides, the CDR3 is TGCGCCAGCAGCCACGCTACGGGTGCAGATACGCAGTATTTT.

This rearrangement joins TRBV28 to TRBJ2-1; 7 bases align to TRBD2. CDR3 size: 16 residues. Per the germline V gene, CDR1 is MDHEN and CDR2 is SYDVKM. Losses at the gene ends were 3 bases for V and 4 bases for J; bases not matched to a gene: 9. The CDR3 is CASSLPSGNLYNEQFF. The CDR3 nucleotides are TGTGCCAGCAGTTTGCCTAGCGGAAACCTTTACAATGAGCAGTTCTTC.

The CDR3 coding sequence is TGCGCCAGCAGCTCCGGGACTCAATACAATGAGCAGTTCTTC. Protein sequence: CASSSGTQYNEQFF. J is TRBJ2-1 and V is TRBV5-1, with a weak D call TRBD2 (6 bases). Germline CDR1 SGHRS, CDR2 YFSETQ. The CDR3 runs 14 residues. The germline V and J ends were trimmed by 3 bases and 4 bases, with 11 bases remaining between them.

The chain has TRBV6-6 and TRBJ1-5; D is possibly TRBD1 (6 bases). CDR1 is MNHNY and CDR2 is SVGAGI in the germline V gene (reference sequence). The germline V and J ends were trimmed by 1 base and 5 bases, with 15 bases remaining between them. The CDR3 loop spans 16 amino acids. The CDR3 nucleotides are TGTGCCAGCAGTTACTACACTACAGGGCGGGATCAGCCCCAGCATTTT. Translated: CASSYYTTGRDQPQHF.

V and J are TRBV29-1 and TRBJ2-1; 13 bases match TRBD2. The CDR3 consists of 16 residues. Germline CDR1 SQVTM, CDR2 ANQGSEA. V shed 7 bases, J shed 8 bases, and the junction held 14 bases outside the gene matches. The CDR3 loop reads CSAPRTSGGSPHEQFF. The CDR3 DNA sequence: TGCAGCGCCCCTCGGACTAGCGGGGGATCCCCCCATGAGCAGTTCTTC.